These T cell receptor beta chains were read from a single sample in a study of post-analysis software for immune sequencing data. TCRdb re-analysed the PCR reads in MiXCR, keeping a single row per CDR3 protein. Seen here are about 680,000 distinct CDR3 sequences, 59% observed once, and the top ten hold 11%. The specimen was blood. These receptor sequences come from a girl aged 2 to 9 with multiple sclerosis. Each CDR3 is given with its conserved first and last residue. The order of the fields is J gene, V gene, D gene, clone size, CDR3 DNA, CDR3 protein. The D gene is left open where the match is weak. The listing skips clone size in some rows; elsewhere it reads once, few, many or a size class.

TRBJ2-3 TRBV9 NA NA TGTGCCAGCAGCCCCATGGGGGTGAGCACAGATACGCAGTATTTT CASSPMGVSTDTQYF
TRBJ2-1 TRBV5-5 NA NA TGTGCCAGCAGCTTGGTATACCGTGGGGGGAATGAGCAGTTCTTC CASSLVYRGGNEQFF
TRBJ2-1 TRBV6-1 TRBD2 NA TGTGCCAGCCCGTTCCTGGGGAGCGGGACCTACAATGAGCAGTTCTTC CASPFLGSGTYNEQFF
TRBJ2-1 TRBV6-2/TRBV6-3 NA NA TGTGCCAGCCGGATAGACCGGGGGCCTCGTCACAATGAGCAGTTCTTC CASRIDRGPRHNEQFF
TRBJ1-5 TRBV29-1 NA NA TGCAGCGTTGCCCTTACCGGGGGAAGTAATCAGCCCCAGCATTTT CSVALTGGSNQPQHF
TRBJ1-2 TRBV4-1 NA NA TGCGCCAGCAGCCAGGGGCTCGGCTACACCTTC CASSQGLGYTF
TRBJ2-3 TRBV20-1 NA NA TGCAGTGTAGGACGGTCCGGGAATACGCAGTATTTT CSVGRSGNTQYF
TRBJ2-3 TRBV7-9 NA NA TGTGCCAGCAGGGAAGGAGCACCGGCGGTCACAGATACGCAGTATTTT CASREGAPAVTDTQYF
TRBJ2-5 TRBV14 NA few TGTGCCAGCAGCGAACGGGACTGGTACCAAGAGACCCAGTACTTC CASSERDWYQETQYF
TRBJ2-1 TRBV29-1 NA NA TGCAGCACCTCCTACAATGAGCAGTTCTTC CSTSYNEQFF
TRBJ2-1 TRBV4-2 TRBD2 few TGTGCCAGCAGCCAAGTTCAAGCGGGGGGTGAGCAGTTCTTC CASSQVQAGGEQFF
TRBJ2-3 TRBV3-1 TRBD2 once TGTGCCAGCAGCCAAGACCCCACTAGCGGGAGAGCTACAGATACGCAGTATTTT CASSQDPTSGRATDTQYF
TRBJ2-2 TRBV2 TRBD2 NA TGTGCCCAGCGTGGCGCTAGCGGGGGGGCGAACACCGGGGAGCTGTTTTTT CAQRGASGGANTGELFF
TRBJ2-3 TRBV5-6 NA NA TGTGCCAGCAGCTTGTTTGGTAGGGGGGCGCTTGGTGGGGGGACCACCACAGATACGCAGTATTTT CASSLFGRGALGGGTTTDTQYF
TRBJ2-7 TRBV30 TRBD1 NA TGTGCCTGGAGTGTACCCCGACAGGGGCTCTACGAGCAGTACTTC CAWSVPRQGLYEQYF
TRBJ2-7 TRBV20-1 TRBD2 NA TGCAGTGCTGGGGATCCGGGACTAGCGGGAGGAGGGACCTACGAGCAGTACTTC CSAGDPGLAGGGTYEQYF
TRBJ1-2 TRBV24-1 NA NA TGTGCCACCAGTCCACCGGGATCGAACTATGGCTACACCTTC CATSPPGSNYGYTF
TRBJ1-2 TRBV12-3/TRBV12-4 TRBD1 NA TGTGCCAGCGGGGACCCAGGGGGATGGGGCTACACCTTC CASGDPGGWGYTF
TRBJ2-7 TRBV6-1 TRBD2 NA TGTGCCAGCAGTGCCGGGACTAGCGGGAGGAACGAGCAGTACTTC CASSAGTSGRNEQYF
TRBJ1-1 TRBV20-1 NA once TGCGGAATGGTCCCTGAAGCTTTCTTT CGMVPEAFF
TRBJ2-7 TRBV3-1 TRBD2 NA TGTGCCAGCAGCCCTACGGGACTAGCGGGACCCTACGAGCAGTACTTC CASSPTGLAGPYEQYF
TRBJ2-5 TRBV12-3/TRBV12-4 NA few TGTGCCAGCAGTTACGTTGTAATAAGCGGCCGGGGGGAGACCCAGTACTTC CASSYVVISGRGETQYF
TRBJ1-1 TRBV29-1 TRBD1 NA TGCAGCGTTGAAGGAACAGGGGGGGAGAAGAACACTGAAGCTTTCTTT CSVEGTGGEKNTEAFF
TRBJ2-1 TRBV5-5 NA NA TGTGCCAGGGGGGGACAGAGTTACAATGAGCAGTTCTTC CARGGQSYNEQFF
TRBJ2-3 TRBV7-2 TRBD2 many TGTGCCAGCACCCAGACTAGCGGAATCTTAGATACGCAGTATTTT CASTQTSGILDTQYF
TRBJ2-3 TRBV19 TRBD2 NA TGTGCCAGTAGTGCCCAGCGGGAGATAGCAGATACGCAGTATTTT CASSAQREIADTQYF
TRBJ2-6 TRBV7-9 NA NA TGTGCCAGCTCAACTTCACAGGGAGCCGGGGCCAACGTCCTGACTTTC CASSTSQGAGANVLTF
TRBJ2-4 TRBV3-1 TRBD2 once TGTGCCAGCAGCCTTTACAGCGGGGGGGACATTCAGTACTTC CASSLYSGGDIQYF
TRBJ2-5 TRBV29-1 TRBD2 few TGCAGCGTTGAAGGGCTAGCGGGAGCCCCGAGTGAGACCCAGTACTTC CSVEGLAGAPSETQYF
TRBJ2-7 TRBV6-4 TRBD1 NA TGTGCCAGCAGTGACTCGACGGGACAGGGGGTAAAAAAGCAGTACTTC CASSDSTGQGVKKQYF
TRBJ1-3 TRBV12-3/TRBV12-4 NA NA TGTGCCAGCAGCCACAGTGACGGGAACACCATATATTTT CASSHSDGNTIYF
TRBJ2-3 TRBV5-1 TRBD2 NA TGCGCCAGCAGCTTGGCCGAGGCGGGGGTCCCTAGCACAGATACGCAGTATTTT CASSLAEAGVPSTDTQYF
TRBJ2-7 TRBV5-1 NA few TGCGCCAGCAGCTTGGGGGGTGGGGCCGCCTACGAGCAGTACTTC CASSLGGGAAYEQYF
TRBJ1-2 TRBV7-9 NA NA TGTGCCAGCAGCTTTTCAGGGGACCATGGCTACACCTTC CASSFSGDHGYTF
TRBJ1-6 TRBV12-3/TRBV12-4 NA NA TGTGCCAGCAGTTTCCTAAGGGGATCACCCCTCCACTTT CASSFLRGSPLHF
TRBJ2-7 TRBV7-9 NA NA TGTGCCAGCAGCTTAGAAGGGTACTACGAGCAGTACTTC CASSLEGYYEQYF
TRBJ2-3 TRBV29-1 NA NA TGCAGCGTTGCAGGGAAATTCACAGATACGCAGTATTTT CSVAGKFTDTQYF
TRBJ2-1 TRBV29-1 NA once TGCAGCATTGAAATGACGGACAATGAGCAGTTCTTC CSIEMTDNEQFF
TRBJ2-1 TRBV15 NA few TGTGCCACCAGCAGGGCCGACGGGGAGCAGTTCTTC CATSRADGEQFF
TRBJ2-1 TRBV12-3/TRBV12-4 NA NA TGTGCCAGCAGTTTTCGAGAAAACAATGAGCAGTTCTTC CASSFRENNEQFF
TRBJ2-1 TRBV7-2 NA few TGTGCCAGCAGCTTAGAGAGGGGATCCTACAATGAGCAGTTCTTC CASSLERGSYNEQFF
TRBJ2-1 TRBV7-2 TRBD1 NA TGTGCCAGCAGCTTAGAGGGACAGGGGATCAATGAGCAGTTCTTC CASSLEGQGINEQFF
TRBJ1-2 TRBV20-1 NA NA TGCAGTGCAGCGGGACCCCGGGACAACTATGGCTACACCTTC CSAAGPRDNYGYTF
TRBJ2-7 TRBV5-5 NA NA TGTGTCTCGCGGCCGAACTCCTACGAGCAGTACTTC CVSRPNSYEQYF
TRBJ2-5 TRBV25-1 NA NA TGTGCCAGCAGTGACCAACAGGGATATGAGACCCAGTACTTC CASSDQQGYETQYF
TRBJ2-1 TRBV29-1 TRBD2 NA TGCAGCGTTGACGGGACTAGCGGGAGGATCACCCACAATGAGCAGTTCTTC CSVDGTSGRITHNEQFF
TRBJ2-7 TRBV12-3/TRBV12-4 NA NA TGTGCCAGCAGCACCTTTTACGAGCAGTACTTC CASSTFYEQYF
TRBJ2-7 TRBV3-1 NA NA TGTGCCAGCAGCCAAGAGGAAGCACACGAGCAGTACTTC CASSQEEAHEQYF
TRBJ2-1 TRBV12-3/TRBV12-4 NA NA TGTGCCAGCAGAACCGGACCCGACTCCGGGACACCTCAGTTCTTC CASRTGPDSGTPQFF
TRBJ1-4 TRBV7-2 NA NA TGTGCCAGCACCCTAACGGGGAGGGCACTGTTTTTT CASTLTGRALFF
TRBJ2-3 TRBV10-1 TRBD2 few TGCGCCAGCAGTGAGTCGGGGACTACAGATAGTGGGCCAGATACGCAGTATTTT CASSESGTTDSGPDTQYF
TRBJ2-1 TRBV4-2 TRBD1 NA TGTGCCAGCAGCCCGTACACAGGGGACCGCTCCTACAATGAGCAGTTCTTC CASSPYTGDRSYNEQFF
TRBJ2-1 TRBV12-3/TRBV12-4 NA NA TGTGCCAGCAGTTTAGCCGGACTCTCCTACAATGAGCAGTTCTTC CASSLAGLSYNEQFF
TRBJ2-5 TRBV6-5 NA NA TGTGCCAGCAGTTACTCAGAGCGGAAGGATTACCAAGAGACCCAGTACTTC CASSYSERKDYQETQYF
TRBJ1-5 TRBV20-1 NA few TGCAGTGCTAGTCAATCCCGGCAGAGCAATCAGCCCCAGCATTTT CSASQSRQSNQPQHF
TRBJ2-5 TRBV3-1 NA NA TGTGCCAGCAGCCAAGAAGGGCGCAGAGCCACCCAAGAGACCCAGTACTTC CASSQEGRRATQETQYF
TRBJ2-1 TRBV20-1 TRBD2 few TGCAGTGCCAGGCCCCTTCGGGGAGCGGGAGAGGAGGAGCAGTTCTTC CSARPLRGAGEEEQFF
TRBJ2-5 TRBV20-1 NA NA TGCAGTGCCACGTTGACAGCAGCGATTCACCAAGAGACCCAGTACTTC CSATLTAAIHQETQYF